Presented here are 15 T cell receptor beta chains from one specimen sequenced in a study of T cell responses to AZD1222 COVID-19 vaccine. Assay: immunoSEQ multiplex PCR; the TCRdb copy retains only in-frame clones and omits some. The sample shows over 150,000 clones, about nine tenths of them seen only once. The sample consisted of peripheral blood, taken on day 0 of AZD1222 vaccination. Receptors were obtained from an adult in good health.

The rearrangement links TRBV14 to TRBJ1-2; 10 positions match TRBD1. The V gene's germline CDR1 is SGHDN and CDR2 FVKESK. The CDR3 runs to 14 residues. J lost 2 bases, V lost 4 bases, and 1 base had no gene match. CDR3 DNA: TGTGCCAGCAGCCGGGACAGGGGAAACTATGGCTACACCTTC. Protein: CASSRDRGNYGYTF.

V is TRBV3-1 (or the pseudogene TRBV3-2) and J is TRBJ2-7; TRBD2 agrees at 8 bases. After removal of 3 bases from V and 4 bases from J, the junction contained 14 bases not matched to a gene. The CDR3 sequence is 17 residues long. The germline V gene encodes CDR1 LGHDT and CDR2 YNNKEL (reference sequence). The CDR3 DNA reads as TGTGCCAGCAGCCAGGGCTCGGGGGGGGGATCTCCTTACGAGCAGTACTTC. Its protein product is CASSQGSGGGSPYEQYF.

With respect to this clone: The junction differs from germline at one of its ends, possibly a read error. J is TRBJ2-2 and V is TRBV4-3; 9 nucleotides align to TRBD2. The germline V gene encodes CDR1 LGHNA and CDR2 YSLEER. This CDR3 has 19 residues. CDR3 sequence: CARSQDDIAGGPGAGELFF. CDR3 DNA: TGCGCCCGCAGCCAAGATGATATCGCGGGGGGGCCGGGGGCCGGGGAGCTGTTTTTT.

This chain joins TRBV2 and TRBJ1-1; perhaps TRBD1 as D (6 bases). Per germline, CDR1 SNHLY and CDR2 FYNNEI. Trimming removed 6 bases at V and 11 bases at J, with 13 bases between. The CDR3 contains 11 residues. CDR3 residues: CASRTGRGAFF. CDR3 nucleotides: TGTGCCAGCAGAACAGGGCGGGGCGCTTTCTTT.

The V and J genes are TRBV4-3 and TRBJ2-2; tentative D call: TRBD2 (5 bases). Trimming stripped 3 bases from V and 4 bases from J, with 6 bases between. This CDR3 has 13 residues. Germline CDR1 is LGHNA and CDR2 is YSLEER. Here the CDR3 DNA reads TGCGCCAGCAGCCAGGGGAGCACCGGGGAGCTGTTTTTT. Amino acids: CASSQGSTGELFF.

This chain connects TRBV4-3 to TRBJ2-7; D uncertain. From germline, CDR1 is LGHNA and CDR2 YSLEER. CDR3 size: 13 residues. V shed 1 base and J shed 4 bases, with 8 bases lying between them. CDR3 nucleotides: TGCGCCAGCAGCCAAGGGGCCCATTACGAGCAGTACTTC. It encodes CASSQGAHYEQYF.

The CDR3 DNA follows: TGTGCCAGCAGTAGGGACATTAGTGAAAAACTGTTTTTT. Amino acids: CASSRDISEKLFF. The V gene is TRBV6-5, the J gene TRBJ1-4; a possible D gene is TRBD1 (6 bases). Germline CDR1 reads MNHEY; CDR2 reads SVGAGI. This CDR3 is 13 amino acids long. V lost 5 bases, J lost 7 bases, and 11 bases lay in between.

The V call is TRBV6-5, the J call TRBJ1-5; 9 bases line up with TRBD1. The CDR3 spans 16 residues. The V and J ends lost 4 bases and 3 bases, in that order; junction bases with no gene match: 7. The V gene's germline CDR1 is MNHEY and CDR2 SVGAGI. Here the CDR3 DNA reads TGTGCCAGCAGTTCGGGGACAGGGACTCCCAATCAGCCCCAGCATTTT. Translation gives CASSSGTGTPNQPQHF.

The chain has TRBV7-8 and TRBJ2-4; 13 bases match TRBD2. The germline CDR1 and CDR2 sequences are SGHVS and FQNEAQ. V shed 5 bases and J 1 base; nucleotides not matched to a gene: 5. This CDR3 is built from 17 residues. In nucleotides, the CDR3 is TGTGCCAGCAGCAAAGGGACTAGCGGGGAGGCCAAAAACATTCAGTACTTC. Amino acid sequence: CASSKGTSGEAKNIQYF.

The chain has TRBV30 and TRBJ1-1; TRBD1 matches at 11 bases. CDR3 length: 15 residues. Trimming removed 5 bases from V and 4 bases from J; junction bases left unmatched: 9. CDR1 and CDR2 (germline): GTSNPN, SVGIG (reference sequence). CDR3 coding DNA: TGTGCCTGGGAAAAGCTCGGGACAGGGGGCACTGAAGCTTTCTTT. Its protein is CAWEKLGTGGTEAFF.

The chain employs TRBV5-1 and TRBJ2-5, with D possibly called TRBD1 or TRBD2 (5 bases each). Germline CDR1 reads SGHRS; CDR2 reads YFSETQ. Trimming took off 3 bases at V and 5 bases at J, with 14 bases between the two ends. CDR3 length: 14 residues. CDR3 coding DNA: TGCGCCAGCAGCTCCGGGACGCCGAGGGAGACCCAGTACTTC. Its translation is CASSSGTPRETQYF.

This chain links TRBV6-5 with TRBJ1-1; 8 nucleotides match TRBD1. The CDR3 consists of 14 residues. Trimming removed 7 bases from V and 3 bases from J; junction bases left unmatched: 7. From germline, CDR1 is MNHEY and CDR2 SVGAGI. The CDR3 bases are TGTGCCAGCAAGCAGGGGGCCGGGGACACTGAAGCTTTCTTT. Translating gives CASKQGAGDTEAFF.

The J gene is TRBJ1-2, the V gene TRBV4-1; D unclear. Germline V gene sequence: CDR1 MGHRA, CDR2 YSYEKL. This CDR3 contains 14 residues. Trimming took 1 base from V and 5 from J, leaving 11 bases between them. The CDR3 reads CASSQGSGGYGYTF. In DNA, the CDR3 is TGCGCCAGCAGCCAAGGTTCGGGAGGGTATGGCTACACCTTC.

J is TRBJ2-2 and V is TRBV11-2; D remains ambiguous. The CDR3 is 12 residues long. V was trimmed by 5 bases and J by 6 bases, leaving 7 bases between them. Germline V CDR1 and CDR2: SGHAT, FQNNGV. Here the CDR3 reads CASSQDAGELFF. CDR3 bases: TGTGCCAGCAGCCAGGACGCCGGGGAGCTGTTTTTT.

The chain employs TRBV19 and TRBJ1-5; no clear D. The length of the CDR3 is 12 residues. V was trimmed by 4 bases and J by 7 bases, leaving 8 bases between them. Germline V gives CDR1 LNHDA, CDR2 SQIVND (reference sequence). The DNA for the CDR3 is TGTGCCAGTAGTACCCTTCAGCAGCCCCAGCATTTT. Amino acids: CASSTLQQPQHF. The variable domain in full, completed from reference TRBV19 and TRBJ1-5, reads DGGITQSPKYLFRKEGQNVTLSCEQNLNHDAMYWYRQDPGQGLRLIYYSQIVNDFQKGDIAEGYSVSREKKESFPLTVTSAQKNPTAFYLCASSTLQQPQHFGDGTRLSIL.